This T cell receptor (beta chain) emerged from a study of T cells in Graves' hyperthyroidism and ophthalmopathy. Amplification yielded TCR beta CDR3 regions, with RNA transcripts as the source. The HTBI primer set was used in a first-round RT-PCR of the TCR CDR3. TCRdb re-analysed the multiplex PCR reads in MiXCR, keeping a single row per CDR3 protein. The sample includes some 570,000 distinct CDR3 sequences, 12% to 15% seen only once; the top ten take around 7%. Turning to this clonotype: Its antigen is not known.

General study results and limits: Peripheral blood also featured most of the thyroid clonotypes expanded above 0.001.

Sequencing input: blood. The receptor was isolated from a woman aged 18-29 years with Graves' ophthalmopathy.

The CDR3 loop is CSARGSSNQPQHF. The CDR3 DNA reads as TGCAGTGCTAGAGGCAGTAGCAATCAGCCCCAGCATTTT. This chain joins TRBV20-1 and TRBJ1-5; the D is unclear. Germline CDR1 and CDR2: DFQATT and SNEGSKA (reference sequence). Trimming took 1 base from V and 0 from J, leaving 4 bases between them. The CDR3 is 13 amino acids.